Shown below are 21 T cell receptor beta chains from a single sample sequenced in a study of beta chain features in type 1 diabetes. The sequenced template was cDNA made from the entire isolated RNA. Method: immunoSEQ multiplex PCR; TCRdb's copy keeps in-frame clones and lacks some. This table holds hundreds of thousands of clones, 30% found once. The sample was naive CD4+ T cells from blood. These TCRs come from a man between 18 and 35 years old in good health.

Of note for this clone: The same CDR3 arises from other DNA sequences in this sample as well. The CDR3 loop reads CSVAGGYEQYF. In nucleotides, the CDR3 is TGCAGCGTGGCGGGAGGGTACGAGCAGTACTTC. The rearrangement links TRBV29-1 to TRBJ2-7; the match to TRBD2 covers 9 bases. CDR1 and CDR2 (germline): SQVTM, ANQGSEA. The CDR3 is 11 residues long. V lost 6 bases and J lost 4; bases outside the gene matches: 1.

On this clone itself: Germline is not matched at one junction end, which may reflect a read error. The chain combines TRBV18 with TRBJ2-5; no clear D. Per germline, CDR1 KGHSH and CDR2 LQKENI. This CDR3 is 13 amino acids long. In DNA, the CDR3 is TGTGCCAGCGCACCCCCCGGCTTGGAGACCCAGTACTTC. This sequence encodes CASAPPGLETQYF.

The chain is built from TRBV20-1 and TRBJ1-2, with D hard to call. Trimming took off 6 bases at V and 8 bases at J, with 13 bases between the two ends. The V gene's germline CDR1 is DFQATT and CDR2 SNEGSKA (reference sequence). The CDR3 has 11 amino acids. The CDR3 coding sequence is TGCAGTGCCAACGGACGCTACGGCTACACCTTC. Its translation: CSANGRYGYTF.

This sequence joins TRBV7-2 and TRBJ2-1; 9 nucleotides line up with TRBD2. This CDR3 comprises 15 residues. Trimming at V came to 5 bases and at J to 4 bases, leaving 6 bases not matched to a gene. Germline V CDR1 and CDR2: SGHTA, FQGNSA. CDR3 in DNA: TGTGCCAGCAGCACCGCTAGCGGGAATTACAATGAGCAGTTCTTC. Translating gives CASSTASGNYNEQFF.

The gene calls are TRBV29-1 and TRBJ1-5; TRBD1 might be the D (6 bases). CDR3 length: 14 residues. Per the germline V gene, CDR1 is SQVTM and CDR2 is ANQGSEA. V gave up 7 bases and J gave up 2 bases, with 15 bases separating them. CDR3 sequence (DNA): TGCAGCGAACTAACAGGGTATGGCAATCAGCCCCAGCATTTT. Its protein is CSELTGYGNQPQHF.

The chain links TRBV29-1 to TRBJ1-1; D possibly corresponds to TRBD1 (5 bases). This CDR3 contains 14 residues. Trimming left V 2 bases short and J 0 bases short, with 10 bases between. Germline assignment: CDR1 SQVTM and CDR2 ANQGSEA. The CDR3 bases are TGCAGCGTTGAACCGGGGGGGTTGAACACTGAAGCTTTCTTT. Translated, it gives CSVEPGGLNTEAFF. Full variable domain (remainder filled in from reference TRBV29-1 and TRBJ1-1): SAVISQKPSRDICQRGTSLTIQCQVDSQVTMMFWYRQQPGQSLTLIATANQGSEATYESGFVIDKFPISRPNLTFSTLTVSNMSPEDSSIYLCSVEPGGLNTEAFFGQGTRLTVV.

The chain uses TRBV29-1 and TRBJ2-3; 10 bases align to TRBD2. V gave up 5 bases and J gave up 7 bases; unmatched junction bases: 3. Germline V gene sequence: CDR1 SQVTM, CDR2 ANQGSEA. The length of the CDR3 is 12 residues. The CDR3 DNA is TGCAGCGTTACTAGCGGGATGAATACGCAGTATTTT. The encoded protein is CSVTSGMNTQYF.

This chain links TRBV11-1 with TRBJ1-4; TRBD1 matches 7 bases. CDR1 and CDR2 from the germline V gene are SGHAT and FQDESV (reference sequence). J was trimmed by 7 bases and V by 3 bases; bases with no gene match: 2. CDR3 length: 13 residues. The CDR3: CASSFGQAEKLFF. Written as DNA, the CDR3 is TGTGCCAGCAGCTTCGGACAGGCTGAAAAACTGTTTTTT. The whole variable domain, filled in from reference TRBV11-1 and TRBJ1-4, reads EAEVAQSPRYKITEKSQAVAFWCDPISGHATLYWYRQILGQGPELLVQFQDESVVDDSQLPKDRFSAERLKGVDSTLKIQPAELGDSAMYLCASSFGQAEKLFFGSGTQLSVL.

V usage is TRBV9 and J usage is TRBJ1-3, with D possibly being TRBD1 (5 bases). The CDR3 covers 14 residues. CDR1 is SGDLS, CDR2 YYNGEE, per germline. V lost 6 bases, J lost 4 bases, and 14 bases lay in between. The CDR3 is CASTDPGRGNTIYF. The CDR3 nucleotides read TGTGCCAGCACCGACCCAGGGAGAGGAAACACCATATATTTT.

V and J are TRBV7-9 and TRBJ2-1; 11 bases fit TRBD2. This CDR3 is 16 amino acids long. Germline CDR1 SEHNR, CDR2 FQNEAQ (reference sequence). The junction had 7 bases not matched to a gene; V was cut back by 5 bases and J by 4 bases. This CDR3 is CASSPGTSGSYNEQFF. CDR3 bases: TGTGCCAGCAGCCCCGGGACTAGCGGTTCATACAATGAGCAGTTCTTC. Filled out from reference TRBV7-9 and TRBJ2-1, the complete variable domain reads DTGVSQNPRHKITKRGQNVTFRCDPISEHNRLYWYRQTLGQGPEFLTYFQNEAQLEKSRLLSDRFSAERPKGSFSTLEIQRTEQGDSAMYLCASSPGTSGSYNEQFFGPGTRLTVL.

The chain uses TRBV25-1 and TRBJ2-5; D possibly corresponds to TRBD2 (5 bases). The CDR3 totals 15 residues. Trimming removed 3 bases at V and 1 base at J, with 12 bases between. Per the germline V gene, CDR1 is MGHDK and CDR2 is SYGVNS. The DNA of the CDR3 is TGTGCCAGCAGTGAGCTCGGGATTGCCCAAGAGACCCAGTACTTC. This translates into CASSELGIAQETQYF.

As DNA, the CDR3 is TGTGCCAGCAGCTTGACGGGAACGTCCTACAATGAGCAGTTCTTC. As protein: CASSLTGTSYNEQFF. This chain links TRBV5-6 with TRBJ2-1, with D perhaps TRBD2 (5 bases). The CDR3 has 15 amino acids. Between the trimmed V and J ends, which lost 1 base and 1 base, there was a span of 9 bases. The germline CDR1 and CDR2 sequences are SGHDT and YYEEEE.

The chain is built from TRBV19 and TRBJ1-1, with D possibly being TRBD1 (5 bases). Germline values: CDR1 LNHDA, CDR2 SQIVND (reference sequence). Deletions cut 3 bases from V and 4 bases from J, with 12 bases between. CDR3 length: 14 amino acids. DNA of the CDR3: TGTGCCAGTAGTATGCAGCAGGGTGGCACTGAAGCTTTCTTT. Protein: CASSMQQGGTEAFF.

V gene TRBV9 combines with J gene TRBJ1-2; 8 bases line up with TRBD1. This CDR3 spans 15 amino acids. The V gene end was trimmed by 3 bases and the J gene end by 5 bases; junction bases not matched to a gene: 9. Per the germline V gene, CDR1 is SGDLS and CDR2 is YYNGEE. The CDR3 DNA follows: TGTGCCAGCAGCGCGTGGACAGGGTCAGAATATGGCTACACCTTC. Translation: CASSAWTGSEYGYTF.

In the case of this clone: Other nucleotide sequences from this sample produce the same CDR3. The V and J genes are TRBV18 and TRBJ2-3; TRBD2 is a possible D gene (6 bases). The germline V and J ends were trimmed by 0 bases and 0 bases, with 7 bases remaining between them. This CDR3 has 15 amino acids. The germline gives CDR1 KGHSH, CDR2 LQKENI. CDR3 in amino acids: CASSPPGLSTDTQYF. CDR3 in DNA: TGTGCCAGCTCACCACCGGGACTGAGCACAGATACGCAGTATTTT.

As concerns this clone: Other nucleotide sequences in the sample specify the same CDR3. The CDR3 DNA follows: TGTGCCAGCAGCTTGACTGGCACAGATACGCAGTATTTT. Its protein is CASSLTGTDTQYF. The rearrangement links TRBV7-3 to TRBJ2-3, with D unclear. Trimming shortened V by 3 bases and J by 1 base, and 5 bases separated the two germline ends. Germline V gene data show CDR1 as SGHTA and CDR2 as FQGTGA. The CDR3 extends over 13 amino acids.

The chain joins TRBV29-1 to TRBJ1-2; D uncertain. The CDR3 has 12 amino acids. Germline loops: CDR1 SQVTM, CDR2 ANQGSEA. The ends were cut back, 7 bases at V and 4 bases at J, with 13 bases in the middle. In nucleotides, the CDR3 is TGCAGCGCAGACCAGTTTGGCTATGGCTACACCTTC. It is translated as CSADQFGYGYTF.

J is TRBJ2-2 and V is TRBV30, with D possibly TRBD2 on 6 matching bases. Germline lookup yields CDR1 GTSNPN and CDR2 SVGIG (reference sequence). Trimming stripped 2 bases from V and 6 bases from J, with 13 bases between. The CDR3 is made up of 14 amino acids. The chain's CDR3 is CAWSRTGVAGELFF. The CDR3 DNA follows: TGTGCCTGGAGTAGGACGGGAGTAGCCGGGGAGCTGTTTTTT.

This sequence joins TRBV9 and TRBJ2-3; unclear D gene. Germline-derived CDR1 and CDR2 are SGDLS and YYNGEE. The CDR3 extends over 12 amino acids. The V end lost 4 bases, the J end lost 6 bases, and 9 bases lay between the germline ends. Here the CDR3 reads CASSPLSDTQYF. In nucleotides, the CDR3 is TGTGCCAGCAGCCCCCTCTCCGATACGCAGTATTTT.

This clone was detected ten times or more. The chain recombines TRBV18 with TRBJ2-3, with D hard to call. V was trimmed by 3 bases and J by 4 bases, leaving 11 bases between them. The CDR3 runs 14 residues. The germline V gene encodes CDR1 KGHSH and CDR2 LQKENI. The CDR3, as DNA: TGTGCCAGCTCACCGATGGTGGGCGCAGATACGCAGTATTTT. Translation: CASSPMVGADTQYF.

This chain's CDR3 is CASSPPPGSVEQYF. For the CDR3, the DNA is TGTGCCAGCTCACCACCGCCAGGGTCGGTCGAGCAGTACTTC. The V call is TRBV18, the J call TRBJ2-7; a possible D gene is TRBD1 (5 bases). This CDR3 comprises 14 residues. The germline gives CDR1 KGHSH, CDR2 LQKENI. V lost 0 bases to trimming and J lost 6 bases, with 12 bases between them.